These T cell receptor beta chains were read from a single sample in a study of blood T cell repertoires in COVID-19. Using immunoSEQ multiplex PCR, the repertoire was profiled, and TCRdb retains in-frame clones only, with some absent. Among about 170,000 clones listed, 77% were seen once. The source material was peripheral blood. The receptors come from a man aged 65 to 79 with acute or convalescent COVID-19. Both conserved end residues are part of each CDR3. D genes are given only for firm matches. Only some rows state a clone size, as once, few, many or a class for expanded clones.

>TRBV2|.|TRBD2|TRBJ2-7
TGTGCCAGCAGAGTAGCGGGAGAGTACGAGCAGTACTTC
CASRVAGEYEQYF
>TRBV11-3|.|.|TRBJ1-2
TGTGCCAGCAGCGGGAACAGGGAAAGCTATGGCTACACCTTC
CASSGNRESYGYTF
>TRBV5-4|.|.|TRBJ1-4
TGTGCCAGCAGCCCGGGGGTAGGGGTGGAAAGTGAAAAACTGTTTTTT
CASSPGVGVESEKLFF
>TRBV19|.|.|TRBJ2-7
TGTGCCAGTAGTATAGAAGGGGGATCCTACGAGCAGTACTTC
CASSIEGGSYEQYF
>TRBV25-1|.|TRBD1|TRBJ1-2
TGTGCCAGCAGTTCGACAGGGTATGGCTACACCTTC
CASSSTGYGYTF
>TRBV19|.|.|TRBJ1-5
TGTGCCAGTAGTATGGGAGGGGGTCAGCCCCAGCATTTT
CASSMGGGQPQHF
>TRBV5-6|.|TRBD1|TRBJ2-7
TGTGCCAGCAGCCTACCGACAGGGGGCAGCGACGAGCAGTACTTC
CASSLPTGGSDEQYF
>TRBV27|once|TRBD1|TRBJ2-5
TGTGCCACCCTACGTCATCTTCCGACAGGGGGTTCCGAGACCCAGTACTTC
CATLRHLPTGGSETQYF
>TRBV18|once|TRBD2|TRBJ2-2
TGTGCCAGCTCACCAGTTCTTTCGGGGGGATCGAACACCGGGGAGCTGTTTTTT
CASSPVLSGGSNTGELFF
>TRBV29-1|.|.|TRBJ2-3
TGCAGCGTTGAAGATCGAGGAGATACGCAGTATTTT
CSVEDRGDTQYF
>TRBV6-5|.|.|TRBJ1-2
TGTGCCAGCACCCCGAGGGAGGGAAAGCTCGGTGGCTACACCTTC
CASTPREGKLGGYTF
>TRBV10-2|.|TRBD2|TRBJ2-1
TGCGCCAGCAGCGGGACTAGCGGGAAGACGAGGAATGAGCAGTTCTTC
CASSGTSGKTRNEQFF
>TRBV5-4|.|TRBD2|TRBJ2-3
TGTGCCAGCAGGGATCAGCGGGGAAGCACAGATACGCAGTATTTT
CASRDQRGSTDTQYF
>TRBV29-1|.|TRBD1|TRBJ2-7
TGCAGCGTGGGGGACAGGGGCTACGAGCAGTACTTC
CSVGDRGYEQYF
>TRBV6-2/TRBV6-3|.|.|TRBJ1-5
TGTGCCAGCAGTTACTTTCAGGGGCAGCCCCAGCATTTT
CASSYFQGQPQHF
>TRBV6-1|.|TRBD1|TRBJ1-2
TGTGCCAGCAGTGAGGCCGGGACAGGGGGCCGGTATGGCTACACCTTC
CASSEAGTGGRYGYTF
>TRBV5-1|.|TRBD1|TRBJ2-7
TGCGCCAGCAGCTTGGCAGGGGGAGACTACGAGCAGTACTTC
CASSLAGGDYEQYF
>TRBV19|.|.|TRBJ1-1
TGTGCCAGTAGTATTTCGGCTCCAGGGGAAACTGAAGCTTTCTTT
CASSISAPGETEAFF
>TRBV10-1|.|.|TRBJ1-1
TGCGCCAGCAGTGAACGCCAGATGAACACTGAAGCTTTCTTT
CASSERQMNTEAFF
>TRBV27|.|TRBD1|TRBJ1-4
TGTGCCAGCAGTTCGGACAGGGCCACTAATGAAAAACTGTTTTTT
CASSSDRATNEKLFF
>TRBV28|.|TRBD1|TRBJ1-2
TGTGCCAGCAGTTCTCCGGGACAGGGGGATGATGGCTACACCTTC
CASSSPGQGDDGYTF
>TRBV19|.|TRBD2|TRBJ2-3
TGTGCCAGTAGTCTTCTAGCGGGGGGGCTCGGAGATACGCAGTATTTT
CASSLLAGGLGDTQYF
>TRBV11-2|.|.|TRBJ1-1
TGTGCCAGCAGCTTAGCTGACAACCCGAACACTGAAGCTTTCTTT
CASSLADNPNTEAFF
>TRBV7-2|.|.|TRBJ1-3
TGTGCCAGCAGCCCCGGGGTATCTGGAAACACCATATATTTT
CASSPGVSGNTIYF
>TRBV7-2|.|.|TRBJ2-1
TGTGCCAGCAGCAAGAGTAGTGGGAGGGGGGGCTACAATGAGCAGTTCTTC
CASSKSSGRGGYNEQFF
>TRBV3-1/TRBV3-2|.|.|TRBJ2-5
TGTGCCAGCAGCCAGATCATGAGCAACCGAGAGACCCAGTACTTC
CASSQIMSNRETQYF
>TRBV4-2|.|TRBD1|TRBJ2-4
TGTGCCAGCAGCCAAGTCAGCGGGACAGGGCCTCTTCAGTACTTC
CASSQVSGTGPLQYF
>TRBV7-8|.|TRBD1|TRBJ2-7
TGTGCCAGCAGCTTTCCAAAGCAGGGGGCAACAGGGTACGAGCAGTACTTC
CASSFPKQGATGYEQYF
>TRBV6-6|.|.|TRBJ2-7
TGTGCCAGCCGCCATATGGACAGCTCCTACGAGCAGTACTTC
CASRHMDSSYEQYF
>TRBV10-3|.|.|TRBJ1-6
TGTGCCATCAGTGAGCCGAAGAACGCGGGTTCACCCCTCCACTTT
CAISEPKNAGSPLHF
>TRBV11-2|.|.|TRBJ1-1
TGTGCCAGCAGCTTAGATCCGGGGTCGAACACTGAAGCTTTCTTT
CASSLDPGSNTEAFF
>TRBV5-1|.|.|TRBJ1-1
TGCGCCAGCAGCTTGGGCAGGGGGAACACTGAAGCTTTCTTT
CASSLGRGNTEAFF
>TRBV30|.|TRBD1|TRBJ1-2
TGTGCCTGGAATGAGGGACAGGGCTATGGCTACACCTTC
CAWNEGQGYGYTF
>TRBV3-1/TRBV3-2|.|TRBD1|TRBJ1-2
TGTGCCAGCAGCCAAGATACCGGGACAGGAGTGGGATATGGCTACACCTTC
CASSQDTGTGVGYGYTF
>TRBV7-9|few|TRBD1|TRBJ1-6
TGTGCCAGCAGCCCGGGACAGGGGGCTAGCACCCTCCACTTT
CASSPGQGASTLHF